The source of this T cell receptor beta chain is a study of blood T cell repertoires in COVID-19. CDR3 size: 14 residues. CDR1 is MDHEN, CDR2 SYDVKM, per germline. Trimming removed 3 bases from V and 11 bases from J, with 16 bases in between. The repertoire was sequenced with immunoSEQ multiplex PCR; TCRdb's copy has only in-frame clones and lacks some. The sample lists 250,000 to 400,000 clones, about 92% occurring once. The receptor was derived from a man in his sixties who had recovered from COVID-19. The sample was PBMCs or T cells enriched from blood (not recorded which). V is TRBV28 and J is TRBJ1-4, with unresolved D. The CDR3 sequence is CASSFGWGGRKLFF. CDR3 bases: TGTGCCAGCAGTTTTGGTTGGGGAGGAAGGAAACTGTTTTTT.